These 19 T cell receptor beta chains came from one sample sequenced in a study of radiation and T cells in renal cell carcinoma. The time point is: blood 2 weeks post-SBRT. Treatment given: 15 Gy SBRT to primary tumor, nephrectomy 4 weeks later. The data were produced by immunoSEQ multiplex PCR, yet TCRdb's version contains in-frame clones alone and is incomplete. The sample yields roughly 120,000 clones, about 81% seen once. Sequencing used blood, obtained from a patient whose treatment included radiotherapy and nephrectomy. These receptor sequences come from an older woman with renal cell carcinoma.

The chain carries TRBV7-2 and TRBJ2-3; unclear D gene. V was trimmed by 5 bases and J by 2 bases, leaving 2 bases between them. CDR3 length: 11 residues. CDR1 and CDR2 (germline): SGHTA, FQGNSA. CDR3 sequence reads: CASSITDTQYF. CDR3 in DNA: TGTGCCAGCAGCATCACAGATACGCAGTATTTT.

This CDR3 reads CASSLDRRGRDTQYF. CDR3 coding DNA: TGTGCCAGCAGCTTGGACCGTAGGGGGAGAGATACGCAGTATTTT. The chain employs TRBV11-2 and TRBJ2-3, with D maybe TRBD1 (6 bases). From germline, CDR1 is SGHAT and CDR2 FQNNGV. This CDR3 is built from 15 residues. Trimming pared 3 bases from V and 5 bases from J, leaving 15 bases between. Variable domain in full (rest from reference TRBV11-2 and TRBJ2-3): EAGVAQSPRYKIIEKRQSVAFWCNPISGHATLYWYQQILGQGPKLLIQFQNNGVVDDSQLPKDRFSAERLKGVDSTLKIQPAKLEDSAVYLCASSLDRRGRDTQYFGPGTRLTVL.

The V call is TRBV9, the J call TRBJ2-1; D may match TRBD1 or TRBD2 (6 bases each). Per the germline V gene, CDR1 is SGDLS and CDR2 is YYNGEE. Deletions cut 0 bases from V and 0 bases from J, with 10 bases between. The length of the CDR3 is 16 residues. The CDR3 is CASSVEGDSSYNEQFF. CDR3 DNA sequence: TGTGCCAGCAGCGTAGAGGGGGACTCCTCCTACAATGAGCAGTTCTTC.

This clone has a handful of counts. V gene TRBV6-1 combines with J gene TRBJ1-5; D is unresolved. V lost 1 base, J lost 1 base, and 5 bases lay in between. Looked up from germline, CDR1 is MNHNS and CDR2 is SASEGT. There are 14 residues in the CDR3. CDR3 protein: CASSEGRSNQPQHF. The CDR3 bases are TGTGCCAGCAGTGAAGGGAGAAGCAATCAGCCCCAGCATTTT.

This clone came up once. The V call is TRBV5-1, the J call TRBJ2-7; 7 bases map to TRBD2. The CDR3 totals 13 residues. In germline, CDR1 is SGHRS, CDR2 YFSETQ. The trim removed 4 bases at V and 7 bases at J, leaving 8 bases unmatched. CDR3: CASSTNPGGEQYF. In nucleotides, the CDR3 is TGCGCCAGCAGCACAAATCCGGGGGGTGAGCAGTACTTC.

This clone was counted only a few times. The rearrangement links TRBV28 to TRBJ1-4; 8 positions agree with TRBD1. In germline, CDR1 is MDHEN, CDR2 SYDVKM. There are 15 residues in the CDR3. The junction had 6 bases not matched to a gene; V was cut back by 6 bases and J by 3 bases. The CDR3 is CASSPGGRANEKLFF. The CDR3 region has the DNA TGTGCCAGCAGCCCAGGGGGCAGGGCTAATGAAAAACTGTTTTTT. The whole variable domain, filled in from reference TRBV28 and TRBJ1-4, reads DVKVTQSSRYLVKRTGEKVFLECVQDMDHENMFWYRQDPGLGLRLIYFSYDVKMKEKGDIPEGYSVSREKKERFSLILESASTNQTSMYLCASSPGGRANEKLFFGSGTQLSVL.

The CDR3 DNA reads TGTGCCAGCAGCTTCTATAAGGGGACCGGGGAGCTGTTTTTT. Encoded protein: CASSFYKGTGELFF. This chain uses TRBV5-4 with TRBJ2-2; weak D call: TRBD1 (5 bases). Deletions cut 2 bases from V and 5 bases from J, with 10 bases between. There are 14 residues in the CDR3. The germline V gene encodes CDR1 SGHNT and CDR2 YYREEE (reference sequence).

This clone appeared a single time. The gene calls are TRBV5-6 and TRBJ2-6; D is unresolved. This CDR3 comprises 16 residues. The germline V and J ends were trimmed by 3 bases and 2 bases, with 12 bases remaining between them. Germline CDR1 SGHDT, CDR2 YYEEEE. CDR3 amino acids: CASSSTVFAGANVLTF. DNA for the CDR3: TGTGCCAGCAGCTCGACCGTTTTCGCTGGGGCCAACGTCCTGACTTTC.

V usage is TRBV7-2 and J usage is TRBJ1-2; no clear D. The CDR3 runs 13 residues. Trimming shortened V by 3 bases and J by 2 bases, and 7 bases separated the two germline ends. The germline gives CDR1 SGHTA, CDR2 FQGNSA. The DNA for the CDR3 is TGTGCCAGCAGCTTCCCCGGAAACTATGGCTACACCTTC. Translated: CASSFPGNYGYTF. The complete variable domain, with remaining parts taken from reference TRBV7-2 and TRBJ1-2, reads GAGVSQSPSNKVTEKGKDVELRCDPISGHTALYWYRQSLGQGLEFLIYFQGNSAPDKSGLPSDRFSAERTGGSVSTLTIQRTQQEDSAVYLCASSFPGNYGYTFGSGTRLTVV.

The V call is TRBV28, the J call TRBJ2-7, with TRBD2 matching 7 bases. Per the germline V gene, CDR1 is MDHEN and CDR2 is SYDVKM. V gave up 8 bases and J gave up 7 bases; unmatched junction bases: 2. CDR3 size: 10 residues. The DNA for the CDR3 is TGTGCCAGCCTCGGGGGGGAGCAGTACTTC. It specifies CASLGGEQYF.

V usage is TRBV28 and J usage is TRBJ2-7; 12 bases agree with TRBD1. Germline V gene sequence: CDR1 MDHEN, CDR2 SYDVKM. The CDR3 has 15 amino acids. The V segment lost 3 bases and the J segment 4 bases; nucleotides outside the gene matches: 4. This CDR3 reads CASSFVGQGAYEQYF. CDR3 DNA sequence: TGTGCCAGCAGTTTTGTGGGACAGGGGGCATACGAGCAGTACTTC. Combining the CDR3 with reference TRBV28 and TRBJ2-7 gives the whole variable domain DVKVTQSSRYLVKRTGEKVFLECVQDMDHENMFWYRQDPGLGLRLIYFSYDVKMKEKGDIPEGYSVSREKKERFSLILESASTNQTSMYLCASSFVGQGAYEQYFGPGTRLTVT.

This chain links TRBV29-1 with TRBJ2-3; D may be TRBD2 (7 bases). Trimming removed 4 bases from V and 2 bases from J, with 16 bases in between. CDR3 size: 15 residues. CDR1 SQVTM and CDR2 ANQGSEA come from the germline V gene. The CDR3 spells CSVVSAGASTDTQYF. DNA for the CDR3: TGCAGCGTTGTCTCGGCGGGGGCATCCACAGATACGCAGTATTTT.

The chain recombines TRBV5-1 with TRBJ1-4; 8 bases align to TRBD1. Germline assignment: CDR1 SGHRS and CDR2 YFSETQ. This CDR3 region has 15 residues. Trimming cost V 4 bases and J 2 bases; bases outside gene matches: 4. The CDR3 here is CASSKRQGTNEKLFF. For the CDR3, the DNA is TGCGCCAGCAGCAAAAGACAGGGGACTAATGAAAAACTGTTTTTT.

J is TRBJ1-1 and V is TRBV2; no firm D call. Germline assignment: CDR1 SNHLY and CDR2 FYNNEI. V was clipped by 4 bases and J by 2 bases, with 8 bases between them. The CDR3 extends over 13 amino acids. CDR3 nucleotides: TGTGCCAGCAGTGCAAGTAGAAACACTGAAGCTTTCTTT. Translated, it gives CASSASRNTEAFF.

The CDR3 loop is CASSLAVSEWDTEAFF. CDR3 nucleotides: TGTGCCAGCAGCTTAGCGGTGTCGGAGTGGGACACTGAAGCTTTCTTT. This chain uses TRBV7-9 with TRBJ1-1, with D uncertain. V was shortened by 0 bases and J by 3 bases, with 14 bases between the two germline ends. Per the germline V gene, CDR1 is SEHNR and CDR2 is FQNEAQ (reference sequence). There are 16 residues in the CDR3.

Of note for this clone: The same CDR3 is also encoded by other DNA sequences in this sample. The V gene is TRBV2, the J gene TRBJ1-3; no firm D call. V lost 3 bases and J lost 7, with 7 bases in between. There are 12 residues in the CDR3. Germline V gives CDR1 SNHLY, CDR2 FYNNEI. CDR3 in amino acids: CASSEAGNTIYF. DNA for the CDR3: TGTGCCAGCAGTGAGGCCGGGAACACCATATATTTT. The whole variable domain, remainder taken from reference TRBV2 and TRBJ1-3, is EPEVTQTPSHQVTQMGQEVILRCVPISNHLYFYWYRQILGQKVEFLVSFYNNEISEKSEIFDDQFSVERPDGSNFTLKIRSTKLEDSAMYFCASSEAGNTIYFGEGSWLTVV.

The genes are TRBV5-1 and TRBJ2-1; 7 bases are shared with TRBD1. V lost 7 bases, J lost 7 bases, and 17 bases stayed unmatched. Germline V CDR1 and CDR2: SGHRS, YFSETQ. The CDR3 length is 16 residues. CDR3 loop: CASGGIDRAGWNEQFF. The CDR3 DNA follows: TGCGCCAGCGGTGGTATAGACAGGGCGGGCTGGAATGAGCAGTTCTTC.

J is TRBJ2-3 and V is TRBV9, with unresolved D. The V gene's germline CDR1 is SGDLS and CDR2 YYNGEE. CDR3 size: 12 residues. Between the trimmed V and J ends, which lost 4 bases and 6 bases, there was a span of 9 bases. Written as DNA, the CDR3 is TGTGCCAGCAGCCCATCTCGTGATACGCAGTATTTT. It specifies CASSPSRDTQYF.

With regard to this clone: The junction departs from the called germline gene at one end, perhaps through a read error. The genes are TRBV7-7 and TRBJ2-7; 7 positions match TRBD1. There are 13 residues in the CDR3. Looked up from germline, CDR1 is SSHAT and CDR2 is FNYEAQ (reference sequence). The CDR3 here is CASSFRTGEEQYF. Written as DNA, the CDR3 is TGTGCTAGCAGCTTTAGGACAGGCGAGGAGCAGTACTTC.